A single sample is the source of the 10 T cell receptor beta chains below, sequenced in a study of T cells in Graves' hyperthyroidism and ophthalmopathy. RNA transcripts yielded amplified TCR beta CDR3 regions. Researchers ran a first-round RT-PCR on the TCR CDR3 using the HTBI primer set. TCRdb used MiXCR to reprocess the multiplex PCR reads, holding one entry per CDR3 protein. In the table there are approximately 330,000 distinct CDR3 sequences, around a sixth of which are singletons. Sequencing was done on a sample of blood. The receptors stem from a woman aged 45 to 65 with Graves' hyperthyroidism.

This clonotype was recorded many times. This chain links TRBV7-2 with TRBJ2-5; 10 nucleotides line up with TRBD2. From germline, CDR1 is SGHTA and CDR2 FQGNSA. Trimming took 6 bases from V and 1 from J; bases not matched to a gene: 2. The CDR3 covers 14 residues. CDR3 in amino acids: CASRRTSGQETQYF. The CDR3 DNA reads as TGTGCCAGCAGGCGGACTAGCGGCCAAGAGACCCAGTACTTC.

At least ten counts were recorded for this clonotype. V and J are TRBV12-3 or TRBV12-4 and TRBJ1-6; TRBD1 might be the D (6 bases). Trimming removed 3 bases at V and 9 bases at J, with 12 bases between. The CDR3 contains 14 residues. CDR3 sequence reads: CASSFFRGSSPLHF. Written as DNA, the CDR3 is TGTGCCAGCAGTTTTTTCAGGGGTTCTTCACCCCTCCACTTT.

The chain's CDR3 is CASGFPPQGSETQYF. In DNA form, the CDR3 reads TGTGCCAGCGGGTTCCCCCCGCAGGGGTCGGAGACCCAGTACTTC. J is TRBJ2-5 and V is TRBV7-9, with D maybe TRBD1 (6 bases). The V gene's germline CDR1 is SEHNR and CDR2 FQNEAQ (reference sequence). V lost 8 bases and J lost 5, with 21 bases in between. CDR3 size: 15 residues.

This clonotype has only a few counts. The CDR3 here is CASSLARGQFNGYTF. As DNA, the CDR3 is TGTGCCAGCAGCTTAGCCAGGGGGCAATTCAATGGCTACACCTTC. This chain uses TRBV7-2 with TRBJ1-2; 8 positions match TRBD1. The CDR3 has 15 amino acids. With V trimmed by 0 bases and J by 6 bases, 6 bases remained unmatched. The germline CDR1 and CDR2 sequences are SGHTA and FQGNSA.

This clonotype was recorded many times. The J gene is TRBJ1-1, the V gene TRBV11-2; TRBD1 might be the D (6 bases). This CDR3 spans 13 amino acids. CDR1 is SGHAT and CDR2 is FQNNGV in the germline V gene. The V end was cut by 2 bases, the J end by 5 bases, with 9 bases between. The CDR3 DNA is TGTGCCAGCAGCTTAACAGGGAGAACTGAAGCTTTCTTT. As protein: CASSLTGRTEAFF.

The rearrangement links TRBV6-5 to TRBJ2-7; D call uncertain. Trimming took 3 bases from V and 5 from J, leaving 8 bases between them. The length of the CDR3 is 12 residues. Germline loops: CDR1 MNHEY, CDR2 SVGAGI. DNA for the CDR3: TGTGCCAGCAGTTATAGGGTCCACGAGCAGTACTTC. Its translation: CASSYRVHEQYF.

A few counts support this clonotype. The CDR3 spells CASSLVHSYEQYV. In DNA, the CDR3 is TGTGCCAGCAGCTTAGTACACTCCTACGAGCAGTACGTC. The chain recombines TRBV11-2 with TRBJ2-7; D gene unclear. V was cut by 1 base and J by 0 bases, with 4 bases left in between. This CDR3 has 13 residues. The germline V gene has CDR1 SGHAT and CDR2 FQNNGV.

The chain recombines TRBV5-4 with TRBJ1-1; the D is unclear. The length of the CDR3 is 15 residues. Trimming took off 5 bases at V and 1 base at J, with 15 bases between the two ends. In germline, CDR1 is SGHNT, CDR2 YYREEE (reference sequence). The CDR3 spells CASSLLTEKNTEAFF. Written as DNA, the CDR3 is TGTGCCAGCAGTCTGTTAACGGAGAAGAACACTGAAGCTTTCTTT.

As to this clonotype: Just one base apart from a much larger clone, this may be a read error. The CDR3 DNA reads as TGTGCCAGCAGCGAGGACACAGCGAATCAGTCCCAGCATTTT. The encoded protein is CASSEDTANQSQHF. The genes are TRBV2 and TRBJ1-5, with a tentative D call TRBD1 (5 bases). The CDR3 is 14 residues long. Germline V gene data show CDR1 as SNHLY and CDR2 as FYNNEI.

This clonotype was counted ten times or more. The rearrangement links TRBV11-2 to TRBJ1-4; D is ambiguous. V lost 2 bases and J lost 3, with 7 bases in between. Germline-derived CDR1 and CDR2 are SGHAT and FQNNGV. CDR3 length: 14 residues. The CDR3 loop is CASSLWGANEKLFF. The CDR3 DNA reads as TGTGCCAGCAGCTTATGGGGAGCTAATGAAAAACTGTTTTTT. Variable domain in full (rest from reference TRBV11-2 and TRBJ1-4): EAGVAQSPRYKIIEKRQSVAFWCNPISGHATLYWYQQILGQGPKLLIQFQNNGVVDDSQLPKDRFSAERLKGVDSTLKIQPAKLEDSAVYLCASSLWGANEKLFFGSGTQLSVL.